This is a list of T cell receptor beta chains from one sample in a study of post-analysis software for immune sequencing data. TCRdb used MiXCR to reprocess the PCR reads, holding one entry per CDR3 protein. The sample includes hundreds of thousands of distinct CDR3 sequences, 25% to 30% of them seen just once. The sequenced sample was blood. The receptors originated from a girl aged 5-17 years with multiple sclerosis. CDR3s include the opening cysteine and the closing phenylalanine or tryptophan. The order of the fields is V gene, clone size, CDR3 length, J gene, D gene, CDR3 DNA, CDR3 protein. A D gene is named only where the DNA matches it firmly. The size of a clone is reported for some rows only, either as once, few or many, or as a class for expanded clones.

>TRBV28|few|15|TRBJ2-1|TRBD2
TGTGCCAGCAGTTTGGCGGGGGGTCCTACTAATGAGCAGTTCTTC
CASSLAGGPTNEQFF
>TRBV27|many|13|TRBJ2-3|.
TGTGCCAGCAGTTTATTGAGGGCGGATACGCAGTATTTT
CASSLLRADTQYF
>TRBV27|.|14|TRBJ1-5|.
TGTGCCAGCAGCGAGTACTGGGGCAATCAGCCCCAGCATTTT
CASSEYWGNQPQHF
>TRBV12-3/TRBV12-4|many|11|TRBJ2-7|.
TGTGCCAGCGGAACAGGGCTCGAGCAGTACTTC
CASGTGLEQYF
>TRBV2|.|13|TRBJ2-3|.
TGTGCCAGCAATAGAGACCGCACAGATACGCAGTATTTT
CASNRDRTDTQYF
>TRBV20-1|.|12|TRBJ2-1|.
TGCAGTGGGGAGGACCCTAGCAATGAGCAGTTCTTC
CSGEDPSNEQFF
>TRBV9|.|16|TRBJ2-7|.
TGTGCCAGCAGCGTATCGCCCGCCATGACAGAATACGAGCAGTACTTC
CASSVSPAMTEYEQYF
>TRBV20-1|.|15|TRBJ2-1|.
TGCAGTGCTGCCGCCGTAAAGGGTACCTACAATGAGCAGTTCTTC
CSAAAVKGTYNEQFF
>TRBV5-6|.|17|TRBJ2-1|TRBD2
TGTGCCAGCAGCTCGATTACAATAGGACTAGCGGGAGAGGAGCAGTTCTTC
CASSSITIGLAGEEQFF
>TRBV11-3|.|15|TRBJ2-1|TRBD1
TGTGCCAGCAGCTCTTTCGAACAGGGGGTCAATGAGCAGTTCTTC
CASSSFEQGVNEQFF
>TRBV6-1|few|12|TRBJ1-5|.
TGTGCCAGCCTGACAGGAAATCAGCCCCAGCATTTT
CASLTGNQPQHF
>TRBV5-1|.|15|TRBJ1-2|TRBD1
TGCGCCAGCAGCTTGGGGACAGGGATCACGCGTGGCTACACCTTC
CASSLGTGITRGYTF
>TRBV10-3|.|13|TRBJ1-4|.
TGTGCCACCCAACAGGGCTTAGGGGAAAAACTGTTTTTT
CATQQGLGEKLFF
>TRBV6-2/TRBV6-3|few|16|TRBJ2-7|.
TGTGCCAGCACCTCCGGGTTCCAGCATACCCCCTACGAGCAGTACTTC
CASTSGFQHTPYEQYF
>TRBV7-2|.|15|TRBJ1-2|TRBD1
TGTGCCAGCAGCACACCTGGACAGGGGAGAGATGGCTACACCTTC
CASSTPGQGRDGYTF
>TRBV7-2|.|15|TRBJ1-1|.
TGTGCCAGCAGGTCAGAAACCTCGTGGGAGGCTGAAGCTTTCTTT
CASRSETSWEAEAFF
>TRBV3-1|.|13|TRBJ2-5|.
TGTGCCAGCAGACAACAGGGTGTCGGGACCCAGTACTTC
CASRQQGVGTQYF
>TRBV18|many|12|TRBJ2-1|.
TGTGCCAGCTCACCTCCGGGCAATGAGCAGTTCTTC
CASSPPGNEQFF
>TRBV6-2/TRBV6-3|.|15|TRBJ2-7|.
TGTGCCAGCAAACCAAGAGAATACAAGTTCTACGAGCAGTACTTC
CASKPREYKFYEQYF
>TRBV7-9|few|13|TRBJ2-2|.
TGTGCCAGCAGCTTGAAGAACACCGGGGAGCTGTTTTTT
CASSLKNTGELFF
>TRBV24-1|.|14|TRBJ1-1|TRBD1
TGTGCCACCAGTGGGGGACAGGGAGGTATCGAAGCTTTCTTT
CATSGGQGGIEAFF
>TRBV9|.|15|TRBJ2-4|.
TGTGCCAGCAGCAAAGATGGGGCGCTTAGGGACATTCAGTACTTC
CASSKDGALRDIQYF
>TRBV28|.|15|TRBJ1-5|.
TGTGCCAGCAGTTCGATACGGCAGGGCGTATGGCCCCAGCATTTT
CASSSIRQGVWPQHF
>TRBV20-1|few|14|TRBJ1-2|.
TGCAGTGCTCTACCGTACAACCCGTTCTATGGCTACACCTTC
CSALPYNPFYGYTF
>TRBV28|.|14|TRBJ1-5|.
TGTGCCAGCAATCACCCTTATAGCAATCAGCCCCAGCATTTT
CASNHPYSNQPQHF
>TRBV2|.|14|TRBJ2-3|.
TGTGCCAGCAGTGAAGGGAGTCGCGCAGATACGCAGTATTTT
CASSEGSRADTQYF
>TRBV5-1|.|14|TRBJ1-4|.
TGCGCCAGCAGTTTCCCCCAAGGAGGGGGAAAACTGTTTTTT
CASSFPQGGGKLFF
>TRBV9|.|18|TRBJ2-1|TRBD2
TGTGCCAGCAGCGTAGTTGGTAGCGGGGTACTCTCCTACAATGAGCAGTTCTTC
CASSVVGSGVLSYNEQFF
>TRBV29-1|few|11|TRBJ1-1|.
TGCAGTGTGGTGGTGAACACTGAAGCTTTCTTT
CSVVVNTEAFF
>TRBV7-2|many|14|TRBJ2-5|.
TGTGCCAGCAGCCTCCGGAGGGGCGGAGAGACCCAGTACTTC
CASSLRRGGETQYF
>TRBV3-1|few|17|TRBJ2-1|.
TGTGCCAGCAGCCAAGGTAGCTCCCCGGGTGGGGGCAATGAGCAGTTCTTC
CASSQGSSPGGGNEQFF
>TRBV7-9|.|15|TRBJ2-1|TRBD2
TGTGCCAGCAGTGCTGTGGCTAGCGGGGACGCTGAGCAGTTCTTC
CASSAVASGDAEQFF
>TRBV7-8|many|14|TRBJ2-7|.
TGTGCCAGCAGCACCCGAGAGTCCTCCTACGAGCAGTACTTC
CASSTRESSYEQYF
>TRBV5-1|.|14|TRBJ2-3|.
TGCGCCAGCAGCTCCGGTTTGGGTGACGATACGCAGTATTTT
CASSSGLGDDTQYF
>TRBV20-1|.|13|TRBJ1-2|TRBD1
TGCAGTGCCAAGACAGGGTGGAACTATGGCTACACCTTC
CSAKTGWNYGYTF
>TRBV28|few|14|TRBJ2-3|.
TGTGCCAGCAGTTCGCCTACTAGCATAGATACGCAGTATTTT
CASSSPTSIDTQYF
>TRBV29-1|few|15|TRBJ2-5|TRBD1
TGCAGCGTTGTGGAGGGGACAGGGCTGAGGGAGACCCAGTACTTC
CSVVEGTGLRETQYF
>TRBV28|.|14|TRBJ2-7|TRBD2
TGTGCCAGCAAAGGGGGGCTAGCGGGCTACGAGCAGTACTTC
CASKGGLAGYEQYF
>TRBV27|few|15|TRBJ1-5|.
TGTGCCAGCAGTTTTGTGCGGGACAGCAATCAGCCCCAGCATTTT
CASSFVRDSNQPQHF
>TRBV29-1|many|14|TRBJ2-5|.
TGCAGCGTTGAGAAACAACGAAGACAAGAGACCCAGTACTTC
CSVEKQRRQETQYF
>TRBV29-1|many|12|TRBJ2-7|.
TGCAGCGCTGGTCGTGGGGAATACGAGCAGTACTTC
CSAGRGEYEQYF
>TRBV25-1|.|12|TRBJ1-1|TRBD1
TGTGCCTGCAGTACAGGGGGTAGTGAAGCTTTCTTT
CACSTGGSEAFF
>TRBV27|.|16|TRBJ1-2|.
TGTGCCAGCAGTTTACGTGGCGGGCATCCTTCGTCTGGCTACACCTTC
CASSLRGGHPSSGYTF
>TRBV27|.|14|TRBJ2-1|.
TGTGCCAGCAGTTCGAGACCAATTTACAATGAGCAGTTCTTC
CASSSRPIYNEQFF